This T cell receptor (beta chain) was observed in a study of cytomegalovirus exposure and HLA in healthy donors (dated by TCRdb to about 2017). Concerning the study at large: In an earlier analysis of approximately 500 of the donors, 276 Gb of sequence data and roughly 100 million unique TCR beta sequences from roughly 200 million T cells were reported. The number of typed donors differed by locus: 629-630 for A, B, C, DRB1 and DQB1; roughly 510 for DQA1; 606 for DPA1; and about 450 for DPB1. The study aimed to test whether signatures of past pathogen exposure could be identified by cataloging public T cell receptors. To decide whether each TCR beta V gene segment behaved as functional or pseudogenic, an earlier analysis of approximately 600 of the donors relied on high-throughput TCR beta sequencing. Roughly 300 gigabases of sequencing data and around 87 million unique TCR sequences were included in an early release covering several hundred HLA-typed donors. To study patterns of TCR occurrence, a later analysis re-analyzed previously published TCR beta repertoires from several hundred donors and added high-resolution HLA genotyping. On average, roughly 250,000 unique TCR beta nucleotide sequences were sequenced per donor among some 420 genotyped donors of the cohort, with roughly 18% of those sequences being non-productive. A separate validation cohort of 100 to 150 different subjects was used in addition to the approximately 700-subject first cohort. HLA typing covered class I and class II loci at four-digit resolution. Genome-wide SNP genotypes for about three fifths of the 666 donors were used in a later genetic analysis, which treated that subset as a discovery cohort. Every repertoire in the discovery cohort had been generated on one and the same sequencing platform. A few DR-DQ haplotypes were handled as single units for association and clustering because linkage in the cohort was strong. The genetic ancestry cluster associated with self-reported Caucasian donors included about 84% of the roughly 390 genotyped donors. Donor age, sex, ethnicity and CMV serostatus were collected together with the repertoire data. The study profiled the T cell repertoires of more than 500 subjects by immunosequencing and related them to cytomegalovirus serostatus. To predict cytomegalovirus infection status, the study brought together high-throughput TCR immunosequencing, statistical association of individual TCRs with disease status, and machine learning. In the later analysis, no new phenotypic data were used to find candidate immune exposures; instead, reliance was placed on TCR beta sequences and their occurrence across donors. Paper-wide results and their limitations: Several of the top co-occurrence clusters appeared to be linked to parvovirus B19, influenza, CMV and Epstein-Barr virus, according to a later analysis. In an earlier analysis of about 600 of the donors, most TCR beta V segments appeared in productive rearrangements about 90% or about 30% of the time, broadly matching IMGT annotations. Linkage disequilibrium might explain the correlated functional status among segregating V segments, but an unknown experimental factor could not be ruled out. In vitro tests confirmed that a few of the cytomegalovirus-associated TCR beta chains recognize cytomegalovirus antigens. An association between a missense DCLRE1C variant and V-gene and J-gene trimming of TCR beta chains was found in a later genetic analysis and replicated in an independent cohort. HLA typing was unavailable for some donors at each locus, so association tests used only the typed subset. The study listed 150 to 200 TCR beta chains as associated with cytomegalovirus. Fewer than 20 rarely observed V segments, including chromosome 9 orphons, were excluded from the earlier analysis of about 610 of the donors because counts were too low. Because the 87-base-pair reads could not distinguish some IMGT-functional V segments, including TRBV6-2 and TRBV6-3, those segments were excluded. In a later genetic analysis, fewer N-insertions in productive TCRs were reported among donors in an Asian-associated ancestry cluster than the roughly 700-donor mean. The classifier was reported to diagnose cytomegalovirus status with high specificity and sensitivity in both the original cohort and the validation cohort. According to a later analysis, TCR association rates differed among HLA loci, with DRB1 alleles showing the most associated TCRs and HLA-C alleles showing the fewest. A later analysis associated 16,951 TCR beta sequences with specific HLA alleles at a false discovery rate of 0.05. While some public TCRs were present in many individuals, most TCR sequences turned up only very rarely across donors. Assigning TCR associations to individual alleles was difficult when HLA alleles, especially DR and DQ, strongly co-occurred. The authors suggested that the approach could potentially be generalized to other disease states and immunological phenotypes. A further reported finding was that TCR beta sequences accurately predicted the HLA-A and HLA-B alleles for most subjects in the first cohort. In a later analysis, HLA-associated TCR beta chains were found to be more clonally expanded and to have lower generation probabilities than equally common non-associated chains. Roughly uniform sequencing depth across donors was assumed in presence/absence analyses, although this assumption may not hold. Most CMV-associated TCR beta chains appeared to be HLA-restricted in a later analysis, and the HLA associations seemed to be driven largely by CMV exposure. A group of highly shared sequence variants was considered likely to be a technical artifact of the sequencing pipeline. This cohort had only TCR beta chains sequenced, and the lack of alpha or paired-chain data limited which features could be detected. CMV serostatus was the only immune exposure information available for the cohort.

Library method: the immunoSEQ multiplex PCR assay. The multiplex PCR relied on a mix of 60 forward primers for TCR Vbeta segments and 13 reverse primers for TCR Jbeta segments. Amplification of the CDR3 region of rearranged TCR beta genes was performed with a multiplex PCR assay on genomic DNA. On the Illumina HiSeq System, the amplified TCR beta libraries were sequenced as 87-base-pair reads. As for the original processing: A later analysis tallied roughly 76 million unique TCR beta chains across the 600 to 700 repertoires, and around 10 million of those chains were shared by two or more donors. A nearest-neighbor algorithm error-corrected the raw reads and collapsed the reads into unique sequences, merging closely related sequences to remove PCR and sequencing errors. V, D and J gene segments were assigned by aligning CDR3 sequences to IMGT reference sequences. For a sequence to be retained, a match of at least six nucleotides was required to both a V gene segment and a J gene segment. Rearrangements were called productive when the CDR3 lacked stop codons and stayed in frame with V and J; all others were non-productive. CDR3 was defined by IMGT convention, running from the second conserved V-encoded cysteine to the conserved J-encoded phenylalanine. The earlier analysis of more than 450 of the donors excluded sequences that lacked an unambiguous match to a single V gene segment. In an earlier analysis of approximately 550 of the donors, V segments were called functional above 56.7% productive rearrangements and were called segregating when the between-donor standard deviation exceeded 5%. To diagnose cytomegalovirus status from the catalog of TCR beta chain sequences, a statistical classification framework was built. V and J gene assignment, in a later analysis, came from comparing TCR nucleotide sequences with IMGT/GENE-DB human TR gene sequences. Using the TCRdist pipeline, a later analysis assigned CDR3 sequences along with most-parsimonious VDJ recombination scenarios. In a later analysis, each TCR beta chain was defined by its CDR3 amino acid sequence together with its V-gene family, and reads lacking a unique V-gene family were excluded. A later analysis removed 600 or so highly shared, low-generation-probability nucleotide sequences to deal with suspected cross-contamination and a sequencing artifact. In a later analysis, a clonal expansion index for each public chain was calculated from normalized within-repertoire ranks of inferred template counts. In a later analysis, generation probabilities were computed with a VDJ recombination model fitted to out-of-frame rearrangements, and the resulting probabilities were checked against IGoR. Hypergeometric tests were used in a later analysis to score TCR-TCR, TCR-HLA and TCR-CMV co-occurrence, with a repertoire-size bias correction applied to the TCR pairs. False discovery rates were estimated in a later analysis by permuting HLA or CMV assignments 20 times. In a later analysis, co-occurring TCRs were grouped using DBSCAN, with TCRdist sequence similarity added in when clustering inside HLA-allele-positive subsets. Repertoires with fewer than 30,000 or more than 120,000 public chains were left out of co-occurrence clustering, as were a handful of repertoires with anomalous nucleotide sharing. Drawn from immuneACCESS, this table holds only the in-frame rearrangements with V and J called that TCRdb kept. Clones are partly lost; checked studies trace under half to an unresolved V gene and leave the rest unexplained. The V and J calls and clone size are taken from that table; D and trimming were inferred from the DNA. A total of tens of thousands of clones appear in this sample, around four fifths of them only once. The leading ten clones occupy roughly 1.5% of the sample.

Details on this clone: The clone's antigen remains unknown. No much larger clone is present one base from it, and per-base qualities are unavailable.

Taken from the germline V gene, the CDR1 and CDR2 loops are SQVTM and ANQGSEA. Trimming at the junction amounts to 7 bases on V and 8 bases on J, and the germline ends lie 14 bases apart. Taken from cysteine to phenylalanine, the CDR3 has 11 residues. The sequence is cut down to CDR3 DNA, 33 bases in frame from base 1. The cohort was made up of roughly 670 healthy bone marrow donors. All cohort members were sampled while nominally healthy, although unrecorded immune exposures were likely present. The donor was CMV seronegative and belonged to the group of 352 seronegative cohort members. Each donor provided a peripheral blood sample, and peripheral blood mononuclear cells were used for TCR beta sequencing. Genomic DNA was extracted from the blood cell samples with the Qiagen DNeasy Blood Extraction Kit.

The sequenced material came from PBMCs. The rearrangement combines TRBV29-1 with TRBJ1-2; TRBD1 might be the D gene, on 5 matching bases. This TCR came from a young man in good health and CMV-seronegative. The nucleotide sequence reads TGCAGCGGCGACAGAGTGGGAGGCTACACCTTC. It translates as CSGDRVGGYTF.